This T cell receptor beta chain was identified during a study of long-term antiretroviral therapy in people with HIV. At the survey level, the v3.0 immunoSEQ assay was run. Libraries were prepared by immunoSEQ multiplex PCR; TCRdb keeps only in-frame clonotypes and omits some of them. The data hold roughly 20,000 clones, with around 90% observed a single time. The V gene end was trimmed by 8 bases and the J gene end by 8 bases; junction bases not matched to a gene: 7. Per germline, CDR1 SGDLS and CDR2 YYNGEE. The CDR3 totals 12 residues. The sequence came from a young man with HIV. This specimen consisted of unsorted PBMCs, obtained 2.1 years after starting antiretroviral therapy. The chain carries TRBV9 and TRBJ1-5; 7 bases map to TRBD1. CDR3 DNA: TGTGCCAGAAGACAGGGAGGGGAGCCCCAGCATTTT. Translating gives CARRQGGEPQHF. Filled out from reference TRBV9 and TRBJ1-5, the complete variable domain reads DSGVTQTPKHLITATGQRVTLRCSPRSGDLSVYWYQQSLDQGLQFLIQYYNGEERAKGNILERFSAQQFPDLHSELNLSSLELGDSALYFCARRQGGEPQHFGDGTRLSIL.